The 11 T cell receptor beta chains given below trace back to one sample, sequenced in a study of T cell responses to AZD1222 COVID-19 vaccine. The repertoire was sequenced with immunoSEQ multiplex PCR; TCRdb's copy has only in-frame clones and lacks some. In the table there are about 90,000 clones, approximately 89% of which are singletons. The sample in question was peripheral blood, obtained on day 0 of AZD1222 vaccination. The receptor source for this set is an adult in good health.

The chain combines TRBV19 with TRBJ1-2; D gene ambiguous. Germline-derived CDR1 and CDR2 are LNHDA and SQIVND (reference sequence). The CDR3 has 17 amino acids. Trimming shortened V by 1 base and J by 0 bases, and 15 bases separated the two germline ends. In DNA form, the CDR3 reads TGTGCCAGTAGTATAGCCCAAGGTCGCAGTACTAACTATGGCTACACCTTC. Amino acid sequence: CASSIAQGRSTNYGYTF.

V is TRBV3-1 (or the pseudogene TRBV3-2) and J is TRBJ2-7, with 9 positions matching TRBD1. The CDR3 consists of 17 residues. CDR1 LGHDT and CDR2 YNNKEL come from the germline V gene (reference sequence). Trimming at V came to 2 bases and at J to 5 bases, leaving 13 bases not matched to a gene. CDR3 in amino acids: CASSQPLPGTGFHEQYF. The CDR3 DNA follows: TGTGCCAGCAGCCAACCTCTTCCCGGGACAGGGTTCCACGAGCAGTACTTC.

The chain uses TRBV19 and TRBJ1-4, with D tentatively TRBD1 (6 bases). The germline CDR1 and CDR2 sequences are LNHDA and SQIVND (reference sequence). Trimming pared 8 bases from V and 0 bases from J, leaving 10 bases between. This CDR3 region has 14 residues. CDR3 amino acids: CASCHRATNEKLFF. The CDR3 DNA is TGTGCCAGTTGTCACAGGGCAACTAATGAAAAACTGTTTTTT.

This clone occurred once. J is TRBJ2-1 and V is TRBV5-6; 11 bases are shared with TRBD2. Losses at the gene ends were 3 bases for V and 9 bases for J; bases not matched to a gene: 8. CDR1 is SGHDT, CDR2 YYEEEE, per germline. CDR3 length equals 15 residues. The CDR3 DNA is TGTGCCAGCAGCTCTCGACTAGCGGGGAGGGTTGAGCAGTTCTTC. Protein sequence: CASSSRLAGRVEQFF.

Only one count was recorded for this clone. The V and J genes are TRBV27 and TRBJ1-4; unclear D gene. In germline, CDR1 is MNHEY, CDR2 SMNVEV (reference sequence). Trimming cost V 3 bases and J 8 bases, with 10 bases left between them. The CDR3 spans 13 residues. The DNA for the CDR3 is TGTGCCAGCAGTTTTTCGCGTAGGGAAAAACTGTTTTTT. Residues: CASSFSRREKLFF.

The CDR3 sequence: CASSEEAGVGNEQFF. In nucleotides, the CDR3 is TGTGCCAGCAGTGAAGAGGCGGGAGTGGGCAATGAGCAGTTCTTC. The chain uses TRBV2 and TRBJ2-1; 7 nucleotides match TRBD2. The CDR3 is 15 residues long. The V and J ends lost 1 base and 6 bases, in that order; junction bases with no gene match: 6. Germline V gives CDR1 SNHLY, CDR2 FYNNEI.

The gene calls are TRBV5-1 and TRBJ2-7, with TRBD2 identical over 7 bases. Germline CDR1 reads SGHRS; CDR2 reads YFSETQ. Trimming took 4 bases from V and 3 from J; bases not matched to a gene: 10. The CDR3 loop spans 15 amino acids. Here the CDR3 reads CASSDPGTGGYEQYF. CDR3 sequence (DNA): TGCGCCAGCAGCGACCCCGGGACGGGGGGCTACGAGCAGTACTTC. The variable domain in full, with the rest retrieved from reference TRBV5-1 and TRBJ2-7, is KAGVTQTPRYLIKTRGQQVTLSCSPISGHRSVSWYQQTPGQGLQFLFEYFSETQRNKGNFPGRFSGRQFSNSRSEMNVSTLELGDSALYLCASSDPGTGGYEQYFGPGTRLTVT.

The chain has TRBV9 and TRBJ1-1; D possibly corresponds to TRBD1 (6 bases). Trimming removed 4 bases at V and 6 bases at J, with 16 bases between. The V gene's germline CDR1 is SGDLS and CDR2 YYNGEE. The CDR3 runs to 14 residues. The CDR3 here is CASSLQLEGAEAFF. The CDR3 bases are TGTGCCAGCAGCCTACAACTCGAGGGGGCTGAAGCTTTCTTT.

V gene TRBV6-5 combines with J gene TRBJ1-2; D not resolved. The V gene's germline CDR1 is MNHEY and CDR2 SVGAGI. V was clipped by 10 bases and J by 4 bases, with 16 bases between them. The CDR3 extends over 13 amino acids. The CDR3 reads CATNTPVGYGYTF. The CDR3 region has the DNA TGTGCCACTAACACCCCTGTAGGCTATGGCTACACCTTC.

This chain uses TRBV6-5 with TRBJ2-3; 10 bases line up with TRBD2. The CDR3 totals 15 residues. Unmatched junction bases numbered 7, after V lost 6 bases and J lost 4 bases. CDR1 is MNHEY and CDR2 is SVGAGI in the germline V gene. CDR3 in DNA: TGTGCCAGCAGCTTAGCGGGAGGTTGGGCAGATACGCAGTATTTT. It is translated as CASSLAGGWADTQYF.

This clone was counted once. V is TRBV10-3 and J is TRBJ1-5; TRBD1 matches at 7 bases. CDR1 is ENHRY and CDR2 is SYGVKD in the germline V gene. V was clipped by 10 bases and J by 7 bases; unmatched bases: 10. CDR3 size: 13 residues. The CDR3 protein is CATVQGLGQPQHF. DNA for the CDR3: TGTGCCACCGTACAGGGGTTGGGACAGCCCCAGCATTTT.